This TCR beta chain originates from a study of cytomegalovirus exposure and HLA in healthy donors. CDR3 size: 19 residues. Unmatched junction bases numbered 18, after V lost 2 bases and J lost 4 bases. Germline V lookup: CDR1 LGHNT, CDR2 FRNRAP. Separate from the roughly 610-subject first cohort, the approximately 120-subject validation cohort was the one that the donors belonged to. General study findings and limits: Reports credit the classifier with highly specific, highly sensitive diagnosis of cytomegalovirus status. For most TCR sequences rarity was the rule, although some public TCRs occurred in many donors. Cytomegalovirus-associated status was assigned to some 180 TCR beta chains.

Note on this clone: Its antigen remains unidentified.

Some clones are missing from TCRdb's copy, which holds only in-frame ones; the method was immunoSEQ multiplex PCR. Of 95,000 to 150,000 clones in the sample, about 87% were seen once. Material: PBMCs. This TCR was recovered from a woman aged 18-30 years in good health and CMV-seronegative. This chain links TRBV12-5 with TRBJ1-2; 8 bases align to TRBD1. As DNA, the CDR3 is TGTGCTAGTGGTTTGACCCCAAAACGGGGACAGGAGCCTGGCTATGGCTACACCTTC. Translation: CASGLTPKRGQEPGYGYTF.